This T cell receptor beta chain originates from a study of blood T cell repertoires in COVID-19. Sequenced by immunoSEQ multiplex PCR; TCRdb stores in-frame clones only, minus some. The sample records a few hundred thousand clones, around nine tenths being singletons. V trimming: 5 bases; J trimming: 5 bases; junction bases outside the gene matches: 8. The germline V gene encodes CDR1 MDHEN and CDR2 SYDVKM. This CDR3 comprises 14 residues. The specimen sequenced was PBMCs or T cells enriched from blood (not recorded which). The chain employs TRBV28 and TRBJ2-5; 7 nucleotides line up with TRBD1. This sequence originates from a woman aged 30 to 39 who had been exposed to COVID-19. The CDR3 reads CASSPGQRPETQYF. The CDR3 DNA sequence: TGTGCCAGCAGTCCGGGACAGAGGCCGGAGACCCAGTACTTC.